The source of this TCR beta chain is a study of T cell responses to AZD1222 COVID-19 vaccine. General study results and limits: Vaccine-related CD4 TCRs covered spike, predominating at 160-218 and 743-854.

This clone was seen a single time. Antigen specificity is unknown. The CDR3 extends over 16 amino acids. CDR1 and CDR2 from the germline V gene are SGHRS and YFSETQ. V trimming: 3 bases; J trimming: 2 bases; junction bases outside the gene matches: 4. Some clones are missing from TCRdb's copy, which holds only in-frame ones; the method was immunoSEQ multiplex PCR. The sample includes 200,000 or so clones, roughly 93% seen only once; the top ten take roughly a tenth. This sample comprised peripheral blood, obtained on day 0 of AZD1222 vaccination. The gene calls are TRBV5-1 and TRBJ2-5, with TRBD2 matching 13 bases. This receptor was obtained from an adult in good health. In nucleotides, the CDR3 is TGCGCCAGCAGCTCTATGACTAGCGGGGGGCAAGAGACCCAGTACTTC. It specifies CASSSMTSGGQETQYF.